This passage covers 29 T cell receptor beta chains from one sample sequenced in a study of T cells after yellow fever vaccination. TCRdb re-called the 5' RACE reads through MiXCR, storing one row per CDR3 protein. The sample gives under 300,000 distinct CDR3 sequences, about 7.1% of which show up once; approximately 0.84% is in the top ten. The sample here was CD4+ T cells sorted from PBMCs, taken 15 days after the yellow fever booster vaccination. All receptors come from a man in his thirties or forties who received the YFV17D yellow fever vaccine.

About this clonotype itself: This may be a read error, as it is one base from a much larger clone. V and J are TRBV5-1 and TRBJ2-5, with D unresolved. This CDR3 contains 13 residues. The V end was cut by 4 bases, the J end by 8 bases, with 15 bases between. Germline CDR1 reads SGHRS; CDR2 reads YFSETQ. CDR3 sequence (DNA): TGCGCCAGCAGCCCAGACGGAGTGGATACCCAGTACTTC. Amino acid sequence: CASSPDGVDTQYF.

This clonotype has at least ten counts. The chain joins TRBV25-1 to TRBJ2-3; possible D gene TRBD1, 5 bases. Trimming took off 3 bases at V and 4 bases at J, with 11 bases between the two ends. The germline CDR1 and CDR2 sequences are MGHDK and SYGVNS. This CDR3 region has 14 residues. Here the CDR3 reads CASSDSRGSDTQYF. CDR3 coding DNA: TGTGCCAGCAGTGATTCTAGGGGCTCAGATACGCAGTATTTT. The full variable domain, completed using reference TRBV25-1 and TRBJ2-3, is EADIYQTPRYLVIGTGKKITLECSQTMGHDKMYWYQQDPGMELHLIHYSYGVNSTEKGDLSSESTVSRIRTEHFPLTLESARPSHTSQYLCASSDSRGSDTQYFGPGTRLTVL.

This chain connects TRBV5-1 to TRBJ2-7, with 10 bases lining up with TRBD1. The CDR3 totals 13 residues. V shed 3 bases and J 3 bases; nucleotides not matched to a gene: 0. Per the germline V gene, CDR1 is SGHRS and CDR2 is YFSETQ. Here the CDR3 reads CASSWDRGYEQYF. The CDR3 region has the DNA TGCGCCAGCAGCTGGGACAGGGGCTACGAGCAGTACTTC.

This clonotype was seen a few times. This chain joins TRBV5-1 and TRBJ2-7; 7 nucleotides agree with TRBD1. V gave up 4 bases and J gave up 2 bases; unmatched junction bases: 6. Germline V CDR1 and CDR2: SGHRS, YFSETQ. The CDR3 length is 14 residues. Here the CDR3 reads CASSQTGNTYEQYF. As DNA, the CDR3 is TGCGCCAGCAGCCAGACAGGGAACACCTACGAGCAGTACTTC.

This rearrangement joins TRBV6-2 or TRBV6-3 to TRBJ2-2; D possibly matches TRBD1 or TRBD2 (5 bases each). This CDR3 has 16 amino acids. Germline V lookup: CDR1 MNHEY, CDR2 SVGEGT. Trimming shortened V by 11 bases and J by 0 bases, and 19 bases separated the two germline ends. CDR3 amino acids: CAGSGRALANTGELFF. CDR3 in DNA: TGTGCCGGATCGGGGCGGGCCCTCGCGAACACCGGGGAGCTGTTTTTT.

The rearrangement joins TRBV20-1 to TRBJ2-7; no firm D call. The germline V gene has CDR1 DFQATT and CDR2 SNEGSKA (reference sequence). V lost 5 bases and J lost 4, with 9 bases in between. The CDR3 totals 11 residues. In DNA, the CDR3 is TGCAGTGCTCCCCGACGGTACGAGCAGTACTTC. Translation: CSAPRRYEQYF.

The chain uses TRBV29-1 and TRBJ2-5, with 7 bases identical to TRBD1. J gave up 2 bases and V 6 bases, and 9 bases lay outside the gene matches. This CDR3 comprises 14 residues. Germline CDR1 is SQVTM and CDR2 is ANQGSEA. CDR3 in DNA: TGCAGCGTCCAAGGTGGGACAGCTCAAGAGACCCAGTACTTC. Its protein product is CSVQGGTAQETQYF.

The chain employs TRBV6-5 and TRBJ2-3; TRBD2 agrees at 8 bases. Losses at the gene ends were 6 bases for V and 0 bases for J; bases not matched to a gene: 5. CDR3 length: 15 amino acids. Germline values: CDR1 MNHEY, CDR2 SVGAGI. The CDR3 DNA follows: TGTGCCAGCAGCTACGCGGGGGGAAGCACAGATACGCAGTATTTT. The encoded protein is CASSYAGGSTDTQYF.

This clonotype was seen a handful of times. This chain joins TRBV3-1 and TRBJ2-7; D call uncertain. Germline CDR1 and CDR2: LGHDT and YNNKEL (reference sequence). This CDR3 is 16 amino acids long. Trimming removed 1 base at V and 0 bases at J, with 13 bases between. The CDR3 sequence is CASSQGSGWSSYEQYF. As DNA, the CDR3 is TGTGCCAGCAGCCAAGGGAGTGGCTGGAGCTCCTACGAGCAGTACTTC.

The V gene is TRBV5-4, the J gene TRBJ2-5, with D uncertain. Germline loops: CDR1 SGHNT, CDR2 YYREEE (reference sequence). The CDR3 runs to 14 residues. Trimming removed 2 bases at V and 1 base at J, with 9 bases between. CDR3 protein: CASSFVYSQETQYF. CDR3 bases: TGTGCCAGCAGCTTTGTTTACAGCCAAGAGACCCAGTACTTC. Variable domain in full (rest from reference TRBV5-4 and TRBJ2-5): ETGVTQSPTHLIKTRGQQVTLRCSSQSGHNTVSWYQQALGQGPQFIFQYYREEENGRGNFPPRFSGLQFPNYSSELNVNALELDDSALYLCASSFVYSQETQYFGPGTRLLVL.

This clonotype was observed once. An end of the junction does not agree with germline; a read error may underlie this. The rearrangement links TRBV5-1 to TRBJ1-6, with a weak D call TRBD1 (6 bases). Germline lookup yields CDR1 SGHRS and CDR2 YFSETQ. The CDR3 has 14 residues. This CDR3 reads CASSSTGFNSPLHF. The CDR3 coding sequence is TGTGCCAGCAGCTCGACAGGCTTTAATTCACCCCTCCACTTT.

This clonotype was counted a few times. The CDR3 DNA sequence: TGCGCCAGCAGCTTACAGGGTCAGACGCAGTATTTT. Translated, it gives CASSLQGQTQYF. The J gene is TRBJ2-3, the V gene TRBV5-1; a weak D match, TRBD1 (6 bases). From germline, CDR1 is SGHRS and CDR2 YFSETQ. V lost 2 bases and J lost 9, with 10 bases in between. The CDR3 loop spans 12 amino acids. Based on the CDR3 plus reference TRBV5-1 and TRBJ2-3, the full variable domain is KAGVTQTPRYLIKTRGQQVTLSCSPISGHRSVSWYQQTPGQGLQFLFEYFSETQRNKGNFPGRFSGRQFSNSRSEMNVSTLELGDSALYLCASSLQGQTQYFGPGTRLTVL.

This clonotype came up a few times. The chain links TRBV6-1 to TRBJ1-6; no clear D gene. The germline gives CDR1 MNHNS, CDR2 SASEGT. V was trimmed by 10 bases and J by 8 bases, leaving 18 bases between them. CDR3 length: 14 amino acids. The CDR3 nucleotides are TGTGCCACCTCACACCCCGGACCTTATTCACCCCTCCACTTT. It is translated as CATSHPGPYSPLHF.

This clonotype was detected a few times. The chain joins TRBV28 to TRBJ2-1; D is undetermined. Germline CDR1 and CDR2: MDHEN and SYDVKM. The CDR3 length is 12 residues. The CDR3 sequence is CSAGQETLEQFF. The DNA for the CDR3 is TGTAGCGCAGGCCAGGAGACACTTGAGCAGTTCTTC. Filled out from reference TRBV28 and TRBJ2-1, the complete variable domain reads DVKVTQSSRYLVKRTGEKVFLECVQDMDHENMFWYRQDPGLGLRLIYFSYDVKMKEKGDIPEGYSVSREKKERFSLILESASTNQTSMYLCSAGQETLEQFFGPGTRLTVL.

This chain links TRBV30 with TRBJ2-5; the D is unclear. This CDR3 region has 13 residues. V lost 3 bases and J lost 7, with 15 bases in between. Germline lookup yields CDR1 GTSNPN and CDR2 SVGIG (reference sequence). The CDR3 DNA reads as TGTGCCTGGAGCGGCCGCCCCATGGGGACCCAGTACTTC. It yields the protein CAWSGRPMGTQYF.

The sample holds a few counts of this clonotype. This chain connects TRBV5-1 to TRBJ2-7; 7 bases agree with TRBD2. This CDR3 is built from 15 residues. Unmatched junction bases numbered 3, after V lost 0 bases and J lost 0 bases. Looked up from germline, CDR1 is SGHRS and CDR2 is YFSETQ. The CDR3 region is CASSLGGSRSYEQYF. CDR3 bases: TGCGCCAGCAGCTTGGGCGGGAGCCGCTCCTACGAGCAGTACTTC.

This clonotype occurred a few times. The chain has TRBV6-1 and TRBJ2-4; D might be TRBD1 (5 bases). From germline, CDR1 is MNHNS and CDR2 SASEGT. V lost 0 bases and J lost 0, with 12 bases in between. The CDR3 is 17 amino acids. The CDR3 nucleotides read TGTGCCAGCAGTGAAGCTCCAGGGCAGTCAGCCAAAAACATTCAGTACTTC. Protein: CASSEAPGQSAKNIQYF.

The table lists this clonotype with many counts. J is TRBJ1-1 and V is TRBV6-2 or TRBV6-3; no clear D gene. The germline V and J ends were trimmed by 2 bases and 6 bases, with 13 bases remaining between them. This CDR3 has 14 amino acids. From germline, CDR1 is MNHEY and CDR2 SVGEGT. CDR3 sequence: CASSYLQGPPEAFF. CDR3 DNA sequence: TGTGCCAGCAGTTACCTCCAAGGGCCCCCTGAAGCTTTCTTT.

In its sample, this clonotype was seen many times. The chain has TRBV3-1 and TRBJ2-1, with 7 bases aligning to TRBD1. This CDR3 comprises 14 residues. Per germline, CDR1 LGHDT and CDR2 YNNKEL (reference sequence). Trimming cost V 3 bases and J 4 bases; bases outside gene matches: 3. CDR3 sequence: CASSQAGGYNEQFF. The CDR3 nucleotides read TGTGCCAGCAGCCAGGCAGGGGGATACAATGAGCAGTTCTTC.

This clonotype was picked up many times. The chain joins TRBV12-3 or TRBV12-4 to TRBJ2-5; the match to TRBD1 covers 9 bases. The CDR3 is 13 residues long. Trimming removed 2 bases from V and 8 bases from J; junction bases left unmatched: 3. The CDR3 loop reads CASSLRDRATQYF. As DNA, the CDR3 is TGTGCCAGCAGTTTAAGGGACAGGGCTACCCAGTACTTC.

This clonotype was counted ten times or more. The chain employs TRBV24-1 and TRBJ2-1, with TRBD2 identical over 9 bases. The CDR3 spans 15 residues. Germline-derived CDR1 and CDR2 are KGHDR and SFDVKD. V trimming: 4 bases; J trimming: 7 bases; junction bases outside the gene matches: 7. For the CDR3, the DNA is TGTGCCACCAGTGACCCTAGCGGGGTGGGGAATGAGCAGTTCTTC. The encoded protein is CATSDPSGVGNEQFF.

In this sample, this clonotype turned up a few times. The chain has TRBV7-2 and TRBJ2-1, with 7 bases that match TRBD1. Germline V lookup: CDR1 SGHTA, CDR2 FQGNSA. Losses at the gene ends were 6 bases for V and 9 bases for J; bases not matched to a gene: 11. CDR3 length equals 14 residues. CDR3 DNA: TGTGCCAGCAGTCTCACACAGGGGTGGGGTGAGCAGTTCTTC. Amino acid sequence: CASSLTQGWGEQFF.

This chain uses TRBV10-3 with TRBJ2-1; D is perhaps TRBD2 (5 bases). This CDR3 contains 14 residues. Germline V lookup: CDR1 ENHRY, CDR2 SYGVKD. V gave up 0 bases and J gave up 8 bases, with 11 bases separating them. The CDR3 nucleotides read TGTGCCATCAGTGAGTCCCTAGCCAGCCATGAGCAGTTCTTC. This encodes CAISESLASHEQFF.

V gene TRBV18 combines with J gene TRBJ1-4, with TRBD1 matching over 10 bases. After removal of 3 bases from V and 3 bases from J, the junction contained 1 base not matched to a gene. Germline V lookup: CDR1 KGHSH, CDR2 LQKENI. The CDR3 covers 15 residues. CDR3 nucleotides: TGTGCCAGCTCACCGACAGGGGGCCCTAATGAAAAACTGTTTTTT. Translation gives CASSPTGGPNEKLFF. The variable domain in full, completed from reference TRBV18 and TRBJ1-4, reads NAGVMQNPRHLVRRRGQEARLRCSPMKGHSHVYWYRQLPEEGLKFMVYLQKENIIDESGMPKERFSAEFPKEGPSILRIQQVVRGDSAAYFCASSPTGGPNEKLFFGSGTQLSVL.

This chain connects TRBV6-2 or TRBV6-3 to TRBJ2-1; D possibly uses TRBD1 or TRBD2 (7 bases each). The CDR3 is 14 residues long. Deletions cut 1 base from V and 8 bases from J, with 12 bases between. Germline-derived CDR1 and CDR2 are MNHEY and SVGEGT. The CDR3: CASSYWEGAYEQFF. In DNA, the CDR3 is TGTGCCAGCAGTTACTGGGAGGGGGCCTATGAGCAGTTCTTC.

This rearrangement joins TRBV19 to TRBJ2-5; the match to TRBD1 covers 9 bases. The J segment lost 3 bases and the V segment lost 8 bases, leaving 7 bases of the junction unmatched. The germline V gene has CDR1 LNHDA and CDR2 SQIVND (reference sequence). The CDR3 extends over 14 amino acids. Here the CDR3 reads CASETGTGKETQYF. The CDR3, as DNA: TGTGCCAGTGAGACCGGGACAGGGAAAGAGACCCAGTACTTC. Supplemented by reference TRBV19 and TRBJ2-5, the full variable domain reads DGGITQSPKYLFRKEGQNVTLSCEQNLNHDAMYWYRQDPGQGLRLIYYSQIVNDFQKGDIAEGYSVSREKKESFPLTVTSAQKNPTAFYLCASETGTGKETQYFGPGTRLLVL.

The rearrangement joins TRBV20-1 to TRBJ2-7; possible D gene TRBD2, 6 bases. CDR1 and CDR2 from the germline V gene are DFQATT and SNEGSKA (reference sequence). V lost 6 bases, J lost 2 bases, and 17 bases lay in between. CDR3 length: 14 residues. The CDR3 protein is CSATSSGSPYEQYF. The CDR3 coding sequence is TGCAGTGCGACCTCGAGCGGGTCCCCCTACGAGCAGTACTTC.

This clonotype was recorded a few times. The chain has TRBV5-1 and TRBJ1-1, with TRBD1 matching over 9 bases. The V and J ends lost 1 base and 11 bases, in that order; junction bases with no gene match: 9. Germline loops: CDR1 SGHRS, CDR2 YFSETQ. The CDR3 spans 14 residues. CDR3 in DNA: TGCGCCAGCAGCTTGACGGGGACAGGGTCGGGCGCTTTCTTT. As protein: CASSLTGTGSGAFF. Full variable domain (missing parts from reference TRBV5-1 and TRBJ1-1): KAGVTQTPRYLIKTRGQQVTLSCSPISGHRSVSWYQQTPGQGLQFLFEYFSETQRNKGNFPGRFSGRQFSNSRSEMNVSTLELGDSALYLCASSLTGTGSGAFFGQGTRLTVV.

Only a few counts were recorded for this clonotype. This chain links TRBV5-1 with TRBJ2-5; 11 bases agree with TRBD1. CDR1 and CDR2 from the germline V gene are SGHRS and YFSETQ. The CDR3 sequence is 13 residues long. The ends lost 7 bases at V and 4 bases at J; junction bases unmatched: 3. The CDR3, as DNA: TGCGCCAGCCACGGGACAGGGGGAGAGACCCAGTACTTC. This codes for CASHGTGGETQYF.